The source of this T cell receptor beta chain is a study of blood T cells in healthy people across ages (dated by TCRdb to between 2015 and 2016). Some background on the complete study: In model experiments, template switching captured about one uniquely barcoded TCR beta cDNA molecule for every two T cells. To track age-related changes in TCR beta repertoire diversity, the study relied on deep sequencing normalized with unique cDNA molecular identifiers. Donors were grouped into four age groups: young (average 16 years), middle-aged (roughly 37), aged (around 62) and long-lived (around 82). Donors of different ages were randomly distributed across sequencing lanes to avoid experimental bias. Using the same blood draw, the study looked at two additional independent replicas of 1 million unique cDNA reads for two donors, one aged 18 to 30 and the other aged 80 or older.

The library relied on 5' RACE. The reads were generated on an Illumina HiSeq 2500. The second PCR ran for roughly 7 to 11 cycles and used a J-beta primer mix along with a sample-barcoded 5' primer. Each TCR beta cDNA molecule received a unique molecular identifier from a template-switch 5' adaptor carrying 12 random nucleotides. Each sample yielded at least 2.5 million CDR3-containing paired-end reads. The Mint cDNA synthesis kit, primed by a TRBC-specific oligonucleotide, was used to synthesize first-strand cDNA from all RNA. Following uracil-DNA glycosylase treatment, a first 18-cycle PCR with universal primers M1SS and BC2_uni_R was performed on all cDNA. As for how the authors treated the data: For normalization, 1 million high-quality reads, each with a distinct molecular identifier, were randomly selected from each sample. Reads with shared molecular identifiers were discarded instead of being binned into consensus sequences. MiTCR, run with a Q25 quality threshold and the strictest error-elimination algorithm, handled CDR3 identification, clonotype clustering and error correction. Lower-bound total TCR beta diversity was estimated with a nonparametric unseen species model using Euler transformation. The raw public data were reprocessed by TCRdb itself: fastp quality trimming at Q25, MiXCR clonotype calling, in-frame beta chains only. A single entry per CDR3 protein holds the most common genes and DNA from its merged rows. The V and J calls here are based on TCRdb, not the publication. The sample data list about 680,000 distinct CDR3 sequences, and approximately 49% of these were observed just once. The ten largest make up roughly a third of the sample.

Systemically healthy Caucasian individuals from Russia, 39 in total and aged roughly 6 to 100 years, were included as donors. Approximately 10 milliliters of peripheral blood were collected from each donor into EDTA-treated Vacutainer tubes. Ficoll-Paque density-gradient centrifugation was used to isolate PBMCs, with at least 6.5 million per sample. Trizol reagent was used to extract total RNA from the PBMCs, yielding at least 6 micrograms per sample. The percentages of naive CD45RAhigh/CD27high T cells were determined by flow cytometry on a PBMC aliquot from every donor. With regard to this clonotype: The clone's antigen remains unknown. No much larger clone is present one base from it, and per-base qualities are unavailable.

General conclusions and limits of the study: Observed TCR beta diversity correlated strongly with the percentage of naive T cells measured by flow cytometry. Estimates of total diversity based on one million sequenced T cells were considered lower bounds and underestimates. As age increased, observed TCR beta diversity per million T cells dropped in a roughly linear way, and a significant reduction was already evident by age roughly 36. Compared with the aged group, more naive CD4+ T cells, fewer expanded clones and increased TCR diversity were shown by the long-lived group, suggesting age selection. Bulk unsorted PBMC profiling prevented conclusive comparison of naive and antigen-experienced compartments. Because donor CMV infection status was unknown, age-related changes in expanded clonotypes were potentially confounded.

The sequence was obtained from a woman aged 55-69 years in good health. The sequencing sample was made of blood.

CDR3 sequence: CASTLGAGQGNSPLHF. The nucleotides read TGTGCCAGCACCTTGGGGGCCGGACAGGGAAATTCACCCCTCCACTTT. The chain links TRBV11-2 with TRBJ1-6; TRBD1 agrees with 8 junctional bases. V is trimmed back by 7 bases and J by 7 bases, and the junction contains 12 bases that no gene match accounts for. CDR3 length: 16 amino acids, cysteine to phenylalanine. Only the CDR3 part of the read is kept: 48 bases, read in frame from the first base. In the germline V gene, CDR1 corresponds to SGHAT and CDR2 to FQNNGV.